Sequencing of this T cell receptor (beta chain) was carried out in a study of shared clonotypes between healthy human individuals. Study observations and caveats: Compared with clonotypes that all four donors shared, non-shared clonotypes had lower generation probabilities.

As to this clone: Its antigen remains unidentified.

CD45RA+ naive and CD45RA-negative memory subsets were separated from CD4+ cells. Original analysis: Because ImmunoSEQ provided only junction sequences with no quality scores, the filtering differed. The protocol was immunoSEQ multiplex PCR, while the TCRdb copy is restricted to in-frame clones and leaves out a portion. That table gives V, J and clone size, and the DNA gave D and trimming. The table shows more than 2,000,000 clones, with approximately 93% occurring only once. This receptor was obtained from a man in his late teens or twenties in good health. Some clones in this sample may be carry-over from other donors' samples. The sequencing input was naive CD4+ T cells from PBMCs. Subset meaning: CD45RA+ positively selected.

CDR3 DNA: TGTGCCAGCAGCCAAGTATACGGCGGAAACTACAATGAGCAGTTCTTC. This codes for CASSQVYGGNYNEQFF. The chain uses TRBV4-2 and TRBJ2-1; D unclear. The CDR3 spans 16 residues. V shed 1 base and J shed 3 bases, with 13 bases lying between them. CDR1 is LGHNA, CDR2 YNFKEQ, per germline.